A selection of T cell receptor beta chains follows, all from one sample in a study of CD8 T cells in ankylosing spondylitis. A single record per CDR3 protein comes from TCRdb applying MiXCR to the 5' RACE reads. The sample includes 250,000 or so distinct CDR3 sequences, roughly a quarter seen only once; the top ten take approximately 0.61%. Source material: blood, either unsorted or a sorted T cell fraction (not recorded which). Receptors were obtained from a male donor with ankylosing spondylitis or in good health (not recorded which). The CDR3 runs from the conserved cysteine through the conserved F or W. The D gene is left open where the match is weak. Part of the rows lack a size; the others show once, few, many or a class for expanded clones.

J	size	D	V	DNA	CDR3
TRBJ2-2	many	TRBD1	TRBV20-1	TGCAGTGCTAGCCGACAGGGGCCGGGCGGGGAGCTGTTTTTT	CSASRQGPGGELFF
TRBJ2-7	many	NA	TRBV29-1	TGCAGCGTTGTTGGCGGGGGCGGGCAGTACTTC	CSVVGGGGQYF
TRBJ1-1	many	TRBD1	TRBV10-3	TGTGCCATCAGTGGGAACGAGGGGGCTGGGACTGAAGCTTTCTTT	CAISGNEGAGTEAFF
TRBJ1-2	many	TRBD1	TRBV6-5	TGTGCCAGCAGTTCCGCGACAGGGGGCTATGGCTACACCTTC	CASSSATGGYGYTF
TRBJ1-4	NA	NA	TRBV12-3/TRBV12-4	TGTGCCAGCAGCGATTTGGGGGAAAAACTGTTTTTT	CASSDLGEKLFF
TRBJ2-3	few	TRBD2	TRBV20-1	TGCAGTGCTAGAGATCCACTAGCGGGCCCGGAAAATACGCAGTATTTT	CSARDPLAGPENTQYF
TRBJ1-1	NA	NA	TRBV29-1	TGCAGCGTTGACCAGGAGTACAACACTGAAGCTTTCTTT	CSVDQEYNTEAFF
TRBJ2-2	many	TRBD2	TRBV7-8	TGTGCCAGCCTGCGGGGGGACCTATACCGGGAGCTGTTTTTT	CASLRGDLYRELFF
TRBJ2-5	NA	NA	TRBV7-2	TGTGCCAGCAGCTTAGTGGTGGTGGGGGAGACCCAGTACTTC	CASSLVVVGETQYF
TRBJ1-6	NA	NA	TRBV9	TGTGCCAGCAGCGTAGCCCTTTCGGGGGACTATAATTCACCCCTCCACTTT	CASSVALSGDYNSPLHF
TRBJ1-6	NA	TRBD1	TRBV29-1	TGCAGCGTCTACCCTACCGACAGGGGGGATTCACCCCTCCACTTT	CSVYPTDRGDSPLHF
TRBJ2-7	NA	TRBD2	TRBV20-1	TGCAGTGCTACGAGCGGGGACTCCTACGAGCAGTACTTC	CSATSGDSYEQYF
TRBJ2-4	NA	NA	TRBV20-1	TGCAGTGCTAGGCGGCAGCCCCTAGCCAAAAACATTCAGTACTTC	CSARRQPLAKNIQYF
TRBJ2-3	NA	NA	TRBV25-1	TGTGCCAGGGTGGAGAGCACAGATACGCAGTATTTT	CARVESTDTQYF
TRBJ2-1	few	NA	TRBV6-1	TGTGCCAGCAGCGGGGAGAGGGGGGATGAGCAGTTCTTC	CASSGERGDEQFF
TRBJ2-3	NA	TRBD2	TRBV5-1	TGCGCCAGCAGCTTGGGACAGACAAGGAGCGGGGGCGGCACAGATACGCAGTATTTT	CASSLGQTRSGGGTDTQYF
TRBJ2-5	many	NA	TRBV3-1	TGTGCCAGCAGCCCCTACCAAGTAGAGACCCAGTACTTC	CASSPYQVETQYF
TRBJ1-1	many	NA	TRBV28	TGTGCCATAAACGGGGAGGGGGGTGGAGAAACTGAAGCTTTCTTT	CAINGEGGGETEAFF
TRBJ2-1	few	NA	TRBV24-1	TGTGCCACTGGTGAAGGGCGGAGACCCAATGAGCAGTTCTTC	CATGEGRRPNEQFF
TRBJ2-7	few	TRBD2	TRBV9	TGTGCCAGCAGCTCCCGGGGGGAGATGCCCTACGAGCAGTACTTC	CASSSRGEMPYEQYF
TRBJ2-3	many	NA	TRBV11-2	TGTGCCAGCAGCCTAGGGGGGCGGGAGGATACGCAGTATTTT	CASSLGGREDTQYF
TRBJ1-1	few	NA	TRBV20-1	TGCAGTGCTAGAGATCCACTGTCAGGGCTGTACACTGAAGCTTTCTTT	CSARDPLSGLYTEAFF
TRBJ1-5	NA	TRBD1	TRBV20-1	TGCAGTGCTAGAGGACAGGGACTTATTAGCAATCAGCCCCAGCATTTT	CSARGQGLISNQPQHF
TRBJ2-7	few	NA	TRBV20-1	TGCAGTGCTAGAGTGAGCGCAGGGGCCCGAAATGAGCAGTACTTC	CSARVSAGARNEQYF
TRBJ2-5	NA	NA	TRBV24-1	TGTGCCACCAGACGGACGGCGACGGGTCCCCAGTACTTC	CATRRTATGPQYF
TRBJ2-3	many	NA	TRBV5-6	TGTGCCAGCAGCTTGGGACAGGTCACCACAGATACGCAGTATTTT	CASSLGQVTTDTQYF
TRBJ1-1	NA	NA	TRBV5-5	TGTGCCAGCAGCTTGGGCTTGGTCGCTGAAGCTTTCTTT	CASSLGLVAEAFF
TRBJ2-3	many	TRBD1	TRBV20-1	TGCAGTGCTACGAGGACAGGACGGTCCACAGATACGCAGTATTTT	CSATRTGRSTDTQYF
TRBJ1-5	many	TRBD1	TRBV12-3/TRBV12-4	TGTGCCAGCTCGGTCGGGACAGGGCATCAGCCCCAGCATTTT	CASSVGTGHQPQHF
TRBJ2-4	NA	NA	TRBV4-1	TGCGCCAGCAGCTCCAGCGCGGGCCTCGGGTCCAAAAACATTCAGTACTTC	CASSSSAGLGSKNIQYF
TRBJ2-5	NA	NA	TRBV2	TGTGCCAGCAGTGAAGCGACAGGGACTTCGGAGACCCAGTACTTC	CASSEATGTSETQYF
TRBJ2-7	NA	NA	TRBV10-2	TGCGCCAGCAGTGAAGGGGGGTCGAGCCACGAGCAGTACTTC	CASSEGGSSHEQYF
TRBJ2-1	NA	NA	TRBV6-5	TGTGCCAGCAGTTATGGCGTGGGGGCAAACAATGAGCAGTTCTTC	CASSYGVGANNEQFF
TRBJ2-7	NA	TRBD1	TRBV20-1	TGCAGTGCTAGAGTACAGGGGATAGGCGAGCAGTACTTC	CSARVQGIGEQYF
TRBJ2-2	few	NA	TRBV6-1	TGTGCCAGCAGCCTCCGTCTGATAAACACCGGGGAGCTGTTTTTT	CASSLRLINTGELFF
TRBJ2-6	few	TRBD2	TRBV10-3	TGTGCCATCAGTGGGACCGGACTAGCGGCCGGGGCCAACGTCCTGACTTTC	CAISGTGLAAGANVLTF
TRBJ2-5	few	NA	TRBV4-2	TGTGCCAGCAGCCCCTCTTTTAGCGTCCGAGAGACCCAGTACTTC	CASSPSFSVRETQYF
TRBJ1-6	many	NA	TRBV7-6	TGTGCCAGCGGGATACGGGATAATTCACCCCTCCACTTT	CASGIRDNSPLHF
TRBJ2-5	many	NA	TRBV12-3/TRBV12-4	TGTGCCAGCAGCCCGGCGGGGCGAGAAGAGACCCAGTACTTC	CASSPAGREETQYF
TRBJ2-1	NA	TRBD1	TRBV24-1	TGTGCCACCAGTGGGACAGGGGTCTACAATGAGCAGTTCTTC	CATSGTGVYNEQFF
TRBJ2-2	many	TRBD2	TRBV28	TGTGCCAGCAGTTTACCGGGGGGGGTTGGTTCCGGGGAGCTGTTTTTT	CASSLPGGVGSGELFF
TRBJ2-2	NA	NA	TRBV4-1	TGCGCCAGCAGCCAAGATCACGGGGCCGGGGAGCTGTTTTTT	CASSQDHGAGELFF
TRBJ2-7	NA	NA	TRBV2	TGTGCCAGCGGTCCTCAGGGCTACGAGCAGTACTTC	CASGPQGYEQYF
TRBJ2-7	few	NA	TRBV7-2	TGTGCCAGCAGCTACGGGGGATCAAGCTCCTACGAGCAGTACTTC	CASSYGGSSSYEQYF
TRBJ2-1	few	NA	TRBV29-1	TGCAGCGTTGGAGAAAACCGGGACCCCTACAATGAGCAGTTCTTC	CSVGENRDPYNEQFF
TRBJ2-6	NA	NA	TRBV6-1	TGTGCAAGGGGCGCTACTGGGGCCAACGTCCTGACTTTC	CARGATGANVLTF
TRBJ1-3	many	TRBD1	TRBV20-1	TGCAGTGCTCTGGGACAGGACTCTGGAAACACCATATATTTT	CSALGQDSGNTIYF
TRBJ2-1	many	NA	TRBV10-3	TGTGCCATCAGTGAGGCAGGGGAGAATGAGCAGTTCTTC	CAISEAGENEQFF
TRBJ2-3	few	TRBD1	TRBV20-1	TGCAGTGCTAGAGATTCAGGACAGGGTTATCTAGATACGCAGTATTTT	CSARDSGQGYLDTQYF